This T cell receptor (beta chain) was obtained from a study of brain metastases from non-small cell lung cancer. The length of the CDR3 is 16 residues. Unmatched junction bases numbered 11, after V lost 5 bases and J lost 3 bases. CDR1 and CDR2 from the germline V gene are MNHEY and SMNVEV (reference sequence). Study results and caveats: T-cell clones appeared expanded in 55% to 65% of brain metastases relative to matched primary tumors. TCR repertoires overlapped largely between brain metastases and matched primaries. Fewer infiltrating T cells were found in brain metastases than primaries.

This clone was detected only once. Its antigen is still unknown. Measured with immunoSEQ multiplex PCR; TCRdb has only the in-frame clones, and not every one. The table has roughly 5,000 clones, about three quarters seen once; the top ten hold about 6%. The sequenced material came from primary lung tumor tissue. The TCR was taken from a donor at least 40 years old with non-small cell lung cancer. The V call is TRBV27, the J call TRBJ2-3; 7 nucleotides match TRBD1. The CDR3 region is CASSAGTAVATDTQYF. In nucleotides, the CDR3 is TGTGCCAGCAGTGCCGGGACAGCGGTCGCTACAGATACGCAGTATTTT.